These 7 T cell receptor beta chains were all obtained from the same sample, sequenced in a study of blood T cell repertoires in COVID-19. Sequenced by immunoSEQ multiplex PCR; TCRdb stores in-frame clones only, minus some. Seen here are 50,000 to 60,000 clones, roughly 80% observed once, and the top ten hold 5.5% to 7%. Sequencing was done on a sample of peripheral blood. The origin of the receptors is a human donor in a cohort sampled during active or convalescent COVID-19.

The rearrangement uses TRBV7-3 and TRBJ2-7; TRBD2 matches at 8 bases. The CDR3 spans 14 residues. Germline V lookup: CDR1 SGHTA, CDR2 FQGTGA. Germline trimming cut 10 bases from V and 0 bases from J; bases unmatched to any gene: 8. DNA for the CDR3: TGTGCCACCCCCGACGGGGGGGCCTCCTACGAGCAGTACTTC. Amino acid sequence: CATPDGGASYEQYF.

This clone was counted only a few times. This chain joins TRBV10-3 and TRBJ1-4; possibly TRBD1 for D (5 bases). From germline, CDR1 is ENHRY and CDR2 SYGVKD. The V and J ends lost 5 bases and 3 bases respectively, with 13 bases between them. The CDR3 consists of 15 residues. CDR3 coding DNA: TGTGCCATCAGTTTAAATAGGGGTCCTAATGAAAAACTGTTTTTT. It encodes CAISLNRGPNEKLFF.

This clone was seen a few times. The chain is built from TRBV6-5 and TRBJ1-2; TRBD1 matches at 7 bases. The germline CDR1 and CDR2 sequences are MNHEY and SVGAGI. Trimming took 6 bases from V and 6 from J; bases not matched to a gene: 7. This CDR3 region has 13 residues. This CDR3 is CASRYPGTDGYTF. The CDR3 DNA is TGTGCCAGCAGATACCCCGGGACAGATGGCTACACCTTC.

This clone was counted a few times. The chain employs TRBV7-2 and TRBJ1-6; no definite D call. With 2 bases removed from V and 0 bases from J, the gap between germline ends came to 8 bases. CDR3 size: 16 residues. Germline CDR1 SGHTA, CDR2 FQGNSA. For the CDR3, the DNA is TGTGCCAGCAGCTTAAACGGAGACTCCTATAATTCACCCCTCCACTTT. It specifies CASSLNGDSYNSPLHF.

The chain is built from TRBV19 and TRBJ1-3, with D possibly being TRBD1 (5 bases). Trimming took 5 bases from V and 0 from J, leaving 14 bases between them. This CDR3 region has 16 residues. Germline CDR1 and CDR2: LNHDA and SQIVND (reference sequence). The CDR3 loop reads CASSLAATASGNTIYF. CDR3 bases: TGTGCCAGTAGTTTGGCCGCGACAGCCTCTGGAAACACCATATATTTT.

The V call is TRBV10-1, the J call TRBJ2-7; D perhaps matches TRBD1 (5 bases). This CDR3 spans 13 amino acids. The germline gives CDR1 WNHNN, CDR2 SYGVQD (reference sequence). Trimming removed 6 bases at V and 2 bases at J, with 11 bases between. The CDR3 DNA reads TGCGCCAGCAGAAGACAGTCCGCCTACGAGCAGTACTTC. Translated: CASRRQSAYEQYF.

The chain carries TRBV4-2 and TRBJ2-7; 7 nucleotides line up with TRBD1. The length of the CDR3 is 13 residues. Looked up from germline, CDR1 is LGHNA and CDR2 is YNFKEQ. Trimming at V came to 6 bases and at J to 4 bases, leaving 6 bases not matched to a gene. CDR3 residues: CASSRGQVYEQYF. In DNA, the CDR3 is TGTGCCAGCAGTAGGGGGCAGGTATACGAGCAGTACTTC.